This T cell receptor (beta chain) was found in a study of T cell changes during pregnancy in multiple sclerosis. The germline CDR1 and CDR2 sequences are SNHLY and FYNNEI. V was pared by 6 bases and J by 0 bases, with 8 bases of the junction left unmatched. CDR3 length: 16 amino acids. Here immunoSEQ multiplex PCR was the method, and the copy in TCRdb shows in-frame clones only, minus some. The repertoire consists of about 38,000 clones, with 91% occurring once and the leading ten covering roughly 6.1%. Sequences were derived from CD8+ T cells from peripheral blood mononuclear cells, sampled in the second trimester of pregnancy. The chain carries TRBV2 and TRBJ1-5; 7 nucleotides align to TRBD1. The origin of this receptor is a female donor with multiple sclerosis, enrolled in a pregnancy study. The CDR3 bases are TGTGCCAGCAGGGAAACCGGGACAGATAGCAATCAGCCCCAGCATTTT. Its translation is CASRETGTDSNQPQHF.